This TCR beta chain came from a study of OX40 agonist ivuxolimab in advanced cancers. Study overall: Patients enrolled in dose escalation were diagnosed with hepatocellular carcinoma, melanoma, renal cell or head and neck cancer. The study reported partial responses in three patients: one hepatocellular carcinoma, two cutaneous melanoma.

V lost 0 bases and J lost 5; bases outside the gene matches: 5. CDR3 size: 16 residues. Germline CDR1 reads MDHEN; CDR2 reads SYDVKM. Findings and caveats of the study: Clonal expansion by week 6 occurred in CD4+ and CD8+ blood T cells (at 0.1 to 3.0 mg/kg). In general, CD8+ T cells held more expanded clones than CD4+ did, on average.

For this clone: The target antigen is unknown.

Method: immunoSEQ multiplex PCR; TCRdb's copy keeps in-frame clones and lacks some. Of fewer than 95,000 clones listed, 90% to 95% were seen once; the top ten hold 0.7% to 1%. Sequencing was performed on CD4+ or CD8+ T cells sorted from blood, taken in a trial of the OX40 agonist ivuxolimab. The rearrangement uses TRBV28 and TRBJ1-5; 9 bases are shared with TRBD1. The receptor was isolated from an adult with an advanced solid tumor such as melanoma, head and neck, liver or kidney cancer. The CDR3 sequence is CASSLWYRGPDQPQHF. Here the CDR3 DNA reads TGTGCCAGCAGTTTATGGTACAGGGGGCCGGATCAGCCCCAGCATTTT.